The T cell receptor beta chain under discussion was sequenced for a study of early T cells in non-severe SARS-CoV-2 infection. Study overall: Bulk RNA taken from unsorted whole blood was sequenced, leaving chains unpaired.

Attached unique molecular identifiers marked individual cDNA molecules. TCRdb re-derived calls from the 5' RACE reads in MiXCR, one entry per CDR3 protein. The table includes over 60,000 distinct CDR3 sequences, about 9.5% detected once. This clonotype was seen repeatedly, ten times or more. This CDR3 has 13 amino acids. With 6 bases removed from V and 11 bases from J, the gap between germline ends came to 14 bases. Germline V lookup: CDR1 SNHLY, CDR2 FYNNEI. The TCR was taken from an adult who was a healthcare worker with PCR-confirmed SARS-CoV-2 infection or an uninfected control (not recorded which). Sequenced material: whole blood, taken at baseline. The chain is built from TRBV2 and TRBJ1-6; D call uncertain. The chain's CDR3 is CASRDPQWAPLHF. DNA of the CDR3: TGTGCCAGCAGAGACCCGCAATGGGCACCCCTCCACTTT.